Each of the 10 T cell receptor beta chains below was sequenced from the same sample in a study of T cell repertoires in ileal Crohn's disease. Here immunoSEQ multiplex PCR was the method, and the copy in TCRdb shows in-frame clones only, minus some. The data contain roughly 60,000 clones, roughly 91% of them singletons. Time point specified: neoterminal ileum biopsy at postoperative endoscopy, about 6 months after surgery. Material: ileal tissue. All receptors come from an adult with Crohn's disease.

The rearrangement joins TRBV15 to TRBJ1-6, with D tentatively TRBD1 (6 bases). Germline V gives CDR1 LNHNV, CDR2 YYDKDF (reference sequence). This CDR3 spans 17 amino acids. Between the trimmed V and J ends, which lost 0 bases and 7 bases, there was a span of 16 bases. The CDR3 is CATSRDRLGTTNSPLHF. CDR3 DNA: TGTGCCACCAGCAGAGATCGTCTTGGGACAACGAATTCACCCCTCCACTTT. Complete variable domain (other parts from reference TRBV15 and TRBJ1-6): DAMVIQNPRYQVTQFGKPVTLSCSQTLNHNVMYWYQQKSSQAPKLLFHYYDKDFNNEADTPDNFQSRRPNTSFCFLDIRSPGLGDTAMYLCATSRDRLGTTNSPLHFGNGTRLTVT.

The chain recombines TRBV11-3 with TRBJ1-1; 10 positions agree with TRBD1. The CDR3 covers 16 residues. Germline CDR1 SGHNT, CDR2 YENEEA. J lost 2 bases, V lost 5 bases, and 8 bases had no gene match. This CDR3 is CASSPGQGRGNTEAFF. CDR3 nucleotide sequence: TGTGCCAGCAGCCCGGGACAGGGGCGGGGAAACACTGAAGCTTTCTTT. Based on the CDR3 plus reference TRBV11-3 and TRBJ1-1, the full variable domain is EAGVVQSPRYKIIEKKQPVAFWCNPISGHNTLYWYLQNLGQGPELLIRYENEEAVDDSQLPKDRFSAERLKGVDSTLKIQPAELGDSAVYLCASSPGQGRGNTEAFFGQGTRLTVV.

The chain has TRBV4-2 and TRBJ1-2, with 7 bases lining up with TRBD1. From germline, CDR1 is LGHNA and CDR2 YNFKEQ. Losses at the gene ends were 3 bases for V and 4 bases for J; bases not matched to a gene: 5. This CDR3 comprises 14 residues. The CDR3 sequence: CASSQGRQGYGYTF. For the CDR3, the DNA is TGTGCCAGCAGCCAGGGTAGACAGGGCTATGGCTACACCTTC.

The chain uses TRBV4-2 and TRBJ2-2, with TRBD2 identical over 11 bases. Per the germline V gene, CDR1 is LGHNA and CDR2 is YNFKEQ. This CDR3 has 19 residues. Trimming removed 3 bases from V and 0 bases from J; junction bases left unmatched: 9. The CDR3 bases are TGTGCCAGCAGCCATCGGGTAGCGGGGGGGCCCACGAACACCGGGGAGCTGTTTTTT. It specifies CASSHRVAGGPTNTGELFF.

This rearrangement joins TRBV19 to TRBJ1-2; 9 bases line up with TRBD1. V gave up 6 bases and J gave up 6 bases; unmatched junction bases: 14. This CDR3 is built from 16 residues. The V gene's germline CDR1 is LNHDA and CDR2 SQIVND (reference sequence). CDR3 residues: CASSTKLRDRVNGYTF. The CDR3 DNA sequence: TGTGCCAGTAGCACAAAGCTCCGGGACAGGGTGAATGGCTACACCTTC.

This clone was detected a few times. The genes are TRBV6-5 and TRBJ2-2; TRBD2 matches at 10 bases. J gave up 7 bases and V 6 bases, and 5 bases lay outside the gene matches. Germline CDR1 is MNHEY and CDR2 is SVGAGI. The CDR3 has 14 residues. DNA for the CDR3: TGTGCCAGCAGGCTAGCGGGGGTCGGCGGGGAGCTGTTTTTT. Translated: CASRLAGVGGELFF.

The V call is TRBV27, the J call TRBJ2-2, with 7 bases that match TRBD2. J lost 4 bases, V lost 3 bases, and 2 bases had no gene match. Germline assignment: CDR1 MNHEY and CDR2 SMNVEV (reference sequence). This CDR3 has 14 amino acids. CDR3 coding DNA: TGTGCCAGCAGTTTCGGGGGGTCCACCGGGGAGCTGTTTTTT. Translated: CASSFGGSTGELFF.

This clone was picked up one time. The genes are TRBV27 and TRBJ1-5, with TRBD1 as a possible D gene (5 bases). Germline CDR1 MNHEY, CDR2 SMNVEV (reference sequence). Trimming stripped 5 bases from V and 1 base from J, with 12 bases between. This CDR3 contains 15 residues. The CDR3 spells CASSVNRNSNQPQHF. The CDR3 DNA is TGTGCCAGCAGTGTAAACAGGAACAGCAATCAGCCCCAGCATTTT.

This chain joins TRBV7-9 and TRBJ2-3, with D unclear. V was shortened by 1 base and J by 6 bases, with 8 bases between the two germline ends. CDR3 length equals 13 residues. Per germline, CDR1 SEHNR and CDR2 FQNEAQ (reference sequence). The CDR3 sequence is CASSLGGLDTQYF. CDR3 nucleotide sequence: TGTGCCAGCAGCTTAGGTGGCTTGGATACGCAGTATTTT.

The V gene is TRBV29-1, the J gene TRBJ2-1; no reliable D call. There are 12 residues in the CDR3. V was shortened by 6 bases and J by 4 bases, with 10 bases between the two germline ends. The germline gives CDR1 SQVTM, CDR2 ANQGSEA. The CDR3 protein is CSVQHSYNEQFF. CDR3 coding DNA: TGCAGCGTCCAACACAGTTACAATGAGCAGTTCTTC.